A single sample is the source of the 29 T cell receptor beta chains below, sequenced in a study of T-cell memory formation after mild COVID-19. Each CDR3 protein is one row after TCRdb ran MiXCR on the 5' RACE reads. The repertoire holds under 450,000 distinct CDR3 sequences, with less than 25% as singletons. Input material: PBMCs or a T cell subset sorted from them (not recorded which). The source of these receptors is an adult woman who had mild COVID-19 (a few samples of this study predate the infection). Cell type and time point are not known.

This clonotype appeared a few times. CDR3 coding DNA: TGTGCCAGCAGTCAGACGGACTTAACCTTAAACAATGAGCAGTTCTTC. This sequence encodes CASSQTDLTLNNEQFF. The V call is TRBV11-2, the J call TRBJ2-1; possible D gene TRBD2, 5 bases. The V end lost 6 bases, the J end lost 5 bases, and 20 bases lay between the germline ends. Germline V gene data show CDR1 as SGHAT and CDR2 as FQNNGV. This CDR3 contains 16 residues.

This chain uses TRBV5-6 with TRBJ2-1; TRBD2 is a possible D gene (5 bases). The V gene's germline CDR1 is SGHDT and CDR2 YYEEEE. The CDR3 covers 13 residues. V was shortened by 7 bases and J by 0 bases, with 8 bases between the two germline ends. DNA for the CDR3: TGTGCCAGCTTCCGGGACTCCTACAATGAGCAGTTCTTC. It specifies CASFRDSYNEQFF. Together with reference TRBV5-6 and TRBJ2-1, the CDR3 gives the full variable domain: DAGVTQSPTHLIKTRGQQVTLRCSPKSGHDTVSWYQQALGQGPQFIFQYYEEEERQRGNFPDRFSGHQFPNYSSELNVNALLLGDSALYLCASFRDSYNEQFFGPGTRLTVL.

The sample holds a few counts of this clonotype. This chain links TRBV20-1 with TRBJ2-1; D is possibly TRBD2 (6 bases). The germline CDR1 and CDR2 sequences are DFQATT and SNEGSKA (reference sequence). V dropped 3 bases and J dropped 7 bases, with 13 bases sitting between them. The CDR3 contains 13 residues. The CDR3 spells CSARRDFRNEQFF. The DNA of the CDR3 is TGCAGTGCTAGGCGGGACTTCCGGAATGAGCAGTTCTTC.

This chain joins TRBV6-5 and TRBJ2-7; D not resolved. Germline CDR1 and CDR2: MNHEY and SVGAGI. V was shortened by 4 bases and J by 9 bases, with 16 bases between the two germline ends. This CDR3 comprises 13 residues. The CDR3 DNA reads TGTGCCAGCAGTTCGGTCCCGGCCCTAGGGCAGTACTTC. It codes for CASSSVPALGQYF.

The sample holds a few counts of this clonotype. The V gene is TRBV4-3, the J gene TRBJ2-1; D gene uncertain. The V end was cut by 0 bases, the J end by 5 bases, with 17 bases between. The CDR3 loop spans 17 amino acids. Per the germline V gene, CDR1 is LGHNA and CDR2 is YSLEER. CDR3 sequence reads: CASSQEERVFLDNEQFF. The CDR3 region has the DNA TGCGCCAGCAGCCAAGAGGAAAGGGTTTTTTTGGACAATGAGCAGTTCTTC.

The chain combines TRBV4-1 with TRBJ2-1; D possibly matches TRBD1 or TRBD2 (6 bases each). V lost 1 base, J lost 2 bases, and 15 bases lay in between. This CDR3 spans 17 amino acids. From germline, CDR1 is MGHRA and CDR2 YSYEKL. CDR3 DNA: TGCGCCAGCAGCCAAGGGGGGGTGGACAGCACCTACAATGAGCAGTTCTTC. Its translation: CASSQGGVDSTYNEQFF.

This clonotype was recorded once. The chain links TRBV11-3 to TRBJ1-2, with unresolved D. The germline V gene has CDR1 SGHNT and CDR2 YENEEA. The CDR3 has 13 amino acids. The V end lost 3 bases, the J end lost 7 bases, and 12 bases lay between the germline ends. The CDR3 region has the DNA TGTGCCAGCAGCTTCGGCCGGGGTGGTGGCTACACCTTC. Its protein product is CASSFGRGGGYTF.

V gene TRBV18 combines with J gene TRBJ2-1; D is undetermined. The CDR3 spans 14 residues. V was cut by 2 bases and J by 1 base, with 6 bases left in between. Germline CDR1 is KGHSH and CDR2 is LQKENI. For the CDR3, the DNA is TGTGCCAGCTCACCAAAGGGATCCTACAATGAGCAGTTCTTC. Protein sequence: CASSPKGSYNEQFF.

This clonotype was observed a handful of times. This sequence joins TRBV14 and TRBJ2-3; possibly TRBD1 or TRBD2 for D (6 bases each). V lost 3 bases to trimming and J lost 4 bases, with 17 bases between them. Looked up from germline, CDR1 is SGHDN and CDR2 is FVKESK. This CDR3 spans 16 amino acids. This chain's CDR3 is CASSHFTGGGPDTQYF. The CDR3 DNA sequence: TGTGCCAGCAGCCATTTTACCGGAGGGGGTCCAGATACGCAGTATTTT.

There are a few counts of this clonotype. CDR3 nucleotides: TGTGCCAGCAGCCAAGCCCTCGGGGAGGGAGGAAGGTCCAAAAACATTCAGTACTTC. Translating gives CASSQALGEGGRSKNIQYF. The V and J genes are TRBV4-2 and TRBJ2-4; 7 nucleotides align to TRBD2. V was clipped by 1 base and J by 2 bases; unmatched bases: 14. The CDR3 spans 19 residues. The germline gives CDR1 LGHNA, CDR2 YNFKEQ.

This clonotype was observed a handful of times. J is TRBJ2-1 and V is TRBV10-3, with D unresolved. From germline, CDR1 is ENHRY and CDR2 SYGVKD. With 10 bases removed from V and 0 bases from J, the gap between germline ends came to 10 bases. CDR3 size: 13 residues. CDR3 sequence: CATAYTSYNEQFF. For the CDR3, the DNA is TGTGCCACAGCCTACACCTCCTACAATGAGCAGTTCTTC.

This clonotype was observed many times. The chain couples TRBV5-1 to TRBJ2-7; TRBD2 is a possible D gene (5 bases). Trimming removed 2 bases at V and 7 bases at J, with 22 bases between. This CDR3 has 16 residues. Germline CDR1 SGHRS, CDR2 YFSETQ. CDR3 DNA: TGCGCCAGCAGCTTCTTGTCGGTGGGAGACGGCCGGGAGCAGTACTTC. Translation gives CASSFLSVGDGREQYF.

This clonotype was seen a single time. The V call is TRBV2, the J call TRBJ2-2; 11 positions match TRBD2. Losses at the gene ends were 6 bases for V and 4 bases for J; bases not matched to a gene: 7. CDR1 and CDR2 from the germline V gene are SNHLY and FYNNEI. The CDR3 is made up of 16 amino acids. The CDR3 loop reads CASRETSGGGTGELFF. CDR3 DNA: TGTGCCAGCAGGGAAACTAGCGGGGGAGGCACCGGGGAGCTGTTTTTT.

The V call is TRBV12-3 or TRBV12-4, the J call TRBJ2-3; possible D gene TRBD2, 7 bases. CDR3 length: 16 residues. V was cut by 5 bases and J by 2 bases, with 17 bases left in between. This CDR3 is CASSRGGGRNTDTQYF. CDR3 nucleotides: TGTGCCAGCAGTCGGGGAGGGGGAAGGAACACAGATACGCAGTATTTT.

This clonotype was picked up a small number of times. The rearrangement uses TRBV5-1 and TRBJ2-3; D might be TRBD1 (6 bases). Between the trimmed V and J ends, which lost 0 bases and 4 bases, there was a span of 9 bases. Germline-derived CDR1 and CDR2 are SGHRS and YFSETQ. This CDR3 is 14 amino acids long. CDR3: CASSLDRVPDTQYF. The CDR3 nucleotides are TGCGCCAGCAGCTTGGACAGGGTCCCAGATACGCAGTATTTT.

The V gene is TRBV7-2, the J gene TRBJ2-2, with TRBD2 matching over 7 bases. CDR3 length equals 17 residues. Germline CDR1 SGHTA, CDR2 FQGNSA. Trimming at V came to 2 bases and at J to 6 bases, leaving 12 bases not matched to a gene. CDR3 sequence reads: CASSLQSGAVGPGELFF. The CDR3 nucleotides are TGTGCCAGCAGCTTACAGAGCGGGGCAGTGGGGCCCGGGGAGCTGTTTTTT.

This chain joins TRBV6-5 and TRBJ1-2, with TRBD1 matching 8 bases. V lost 6 bases, J lost 1 base, and 4 bases stayed unmatched. The germline gives CDR1 MNHEY, CDR2 SVGAGI. The CDR3 has 14 amino acids. The CDR3 reads CASREGQVNYGYTF. DNA for the CDR3: TGTGCCAGCAGAGAGGGACAGGTTAACTATGGCTACACCTTC.

The rearrangement uses TRBV27 and TRBJ2-2, with 9 bases aligning to TRBD1. The germline gives CDR1 MNHEY, CDR2 SMNVEV (reference sequence). The CDR3 loop spans 17 amino acids. Unmatched junction bases numbered 6, after V lost 0 bases and J lost 4 bases. In nucleotides, the CDR3 is TGTGCCAGCAGTTTATCAAGGGGGACAGGGTCCACCGGGGAGCTGTTTTTT. Amino acids: CASSLSRGTGSTGELFF.

This clonotype was counted only a few times. The chain recombines TRBV24-1 with TRBJ2-7; TRBD2 aligns across 8 bases. The CDR3 has 15 residues. Germline trimming cut 4 bases from V and 0 bases from J; bases unmatched to any gene: 4. Germline V gene sequence: CDR1 KGHDR, CDR2 SFDVKD. The CDR3 coding sequence is TGTGCCACCAGTGACCCCGGGACTAGCTCCTACGAGCAGTACTTC. The encoded protein is CATSDPGTSSYEQYF.

This CDR3 is CASSLSGRLNEQFF. In DNA, the CDR3 is TGTGCCAGCAGTTTATCAGGGAGGCTAAATGAGCAGTTCTTC. The chain couples TRBV27 to TRBJ2-1; maybe TRBD2 (6 bases). The CDR3 runs 14 residues. Germline V gives CDR1 MNHEY, CDR2 SMNVEV (reference sequence). V lost 0 bases, J lost 7 bases, and 10 bases lay in between.

This clonotype was observed many times. The V call is TRBV4-2, the J call TRBJ2-3, with D possibly being TRBD2 (6 bases). This CDR3 is built from 14 residues. Trimming removed 4 bases at V and 0 bases at J, with 8 bases between. Per germline, CDR1 LGHNA and CDR2 YNFKEQ. In DNA, the CDR3 is TGTGCCAGCAGCCTAGCGGCTAGCACAGATACGCAGTATTTT. It is translated as CASSLAASTDTQYF.

J is TRBJ1-1 and V is TRBV7-9; 9 bases map to TRBD1. In germline, CDR1 is SEHNR, CDR2 FQNEAQ (reference sequence). The CDR3 contains 19 residues. After removal of 4 bases from V and 1 base from J, the junction contained 16 bases not matched to a gene. The DNA of the CDR3 is TGTGCCAGCAGCTCTTCCGGGACAGGGTATCGACGGAAGAACACTGAAGCTTTCTTT. Translation: CASSSSGTGYRRKNTEAFF. Variable domain in full (rest from reference TRBV7-9 and TRBJ1-1): DTGVSQNPRHKITKRGQNVTFRCDPISEHNRLYWYRQTLGQGPEFLTYFQNEAQLEKSRLLSDRFSAERPKGSFSTLEIQRTEQGDSAMYLCASSSSGTGYRRKNTEAFFGQGTRLTVV.

The V and J genes are TRBV29-1 and TRBJ2-7, with 8 bases that match TRBD1. Germline loops: CDR1 SQVTM, CDR2 ANQGSEA. The ends lost 5 bases at V and 3 bases at J; junction bases unmatched: 15. This CDR3 has 16 amino acids. DNA for the CDR3: TGCAGCGTTAAGCCCGGGACAGGTTTTAAAGTCTACGAGCAGTACTTC. Translated: CSVKPGTGFKVYEQYF.

The chain employs TRBV5-1 and TRBJ1-1, with D possibly matching TRBD1 (5 bases). With 9 bases removed from V and 6 bases from J, the gap between germline ends came to 12 bases. The V gene's germline CDR1 is SGHRS and CDR2 YFSETQ. This CDR3 has 11 residues. The CDR3: CATRGLAEAFF. Written as DNA, the CDR3 is TGCGCCACCCGGGGGTTGGCTGAAGCTTTCTTT.

The V call is TRBV10-3, the J call TRBJ2-5; D not resolved. Per germline, CDR1 ENHRY and CDR2 SYGVKD. With 8 bases removed from V and 0 bases from J, the gap between germline ends came to 10 bases. This CDR3 spans 13 amino acids. Here the CDR3 DNA reads TGTGCCATCTCGACGGAGTACCAAGAGACCCAGTACTTC. It encodes CAISTEYQETQYF.

The V and J genes are TRBV7-6 and TRBJ1-2; 7 nucleotides agree with TRBD1. Trimming cost V 4 bases and J 8 bases; bases outside gene matches: 7. This CDR3 is built from 13 residues. The germline V gene has CDR1 SGHVS and CDR2 FNYEAQ. The CDR3 here is CASSSPTGVGYTF. The CDR3 DNA sequence: TGTGCCAGCAGCTCTCCCACAGGGGTGGGCTACACCTTC. Full variable domain (rest looked up from reference TRBV7-6 and TRBJ1-2): GAGVSQSPRYKVTKRGQDVALRCDPISGHVSLYWYRQALGQGPEFLTYFNYEAQQDKSGLPNDRFSAERPEGSISTLTIQRTEQRDSAMYRCASSSPTGVGYTFGSGTRLTVV.

This clonotype was counted only a few times. The genes are TRBV4-1 and TRBJ1-1; a weak D match, TRBD1 (5 bases). The CDR3 loop spans 14 amino acids. CDR1 MGHRA and CDR2 YSYEKL come from the germline V gene. Trimming cost V 3 bases and J 0 bases, with 8 bases left between them. Written as DNA, the CDR3 is TGCGCCAGCAGCCACGGGGGGATGAACACTGAAGCTTTCTTT. It codes for CASSHGGMNTEAFF.

Only one count was recorded for this clonotype. V and J are TRBV20-1 and TRBJ2-5; 8 bases map to TRBD2. V lost 1 base to trimming and J lost 4 bases; unmatched junction nucleotides: 8. The CDR3 is 15 amino acids. Germline CDR1 DFQATT, CDR2 SNEGSKA (reference sequence). The CDR3: CSARVGAGARETQYF. Here the CDR3 DNA reads TGCAGTGCTAGAGTGGGAGCGGGAGCCCGAGAGACCCAGTACTTC.

The rearrangement joins TRBV27 to TRBJ1-2; the D gene is possibly TRBD1 (5 bases). CDR1 MNHEY and CDR2 SMNVEV come from the germline V gene (reference sequence). This CDR3 is 15 amino acids long. Trimming removed 7 bases at V and 0 bases at J, with 15 bases between. The CDR3 DNA is TGTGCCAGCAAGACCATAGGGGTAACTAACTATGGCTACACCTTC. It translates to CASKTIGVTNYGYTF.